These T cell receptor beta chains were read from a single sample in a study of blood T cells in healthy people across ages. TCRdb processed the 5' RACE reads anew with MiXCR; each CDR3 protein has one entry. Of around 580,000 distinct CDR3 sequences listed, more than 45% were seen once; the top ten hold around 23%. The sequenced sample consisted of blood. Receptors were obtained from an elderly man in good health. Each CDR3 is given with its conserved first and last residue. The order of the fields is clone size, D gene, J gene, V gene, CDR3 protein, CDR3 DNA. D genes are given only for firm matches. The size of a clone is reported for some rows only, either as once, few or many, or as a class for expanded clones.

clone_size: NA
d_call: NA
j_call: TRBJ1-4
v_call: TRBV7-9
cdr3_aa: CASSLAGESNEKLFF
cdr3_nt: TGTGCCAGCAGCTTAGCAGGGGAGTCTAATGAAAAACTGTTTTTT

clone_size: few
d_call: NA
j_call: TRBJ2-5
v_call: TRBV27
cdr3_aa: CASRRAGNQETQYF
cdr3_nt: TGTGCCAGCAGGAGGGCGGGTAACCAAGAGACCCAGTACTTC

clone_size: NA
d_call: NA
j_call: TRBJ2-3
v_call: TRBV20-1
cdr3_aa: CSAPPIGALSTDTQYF
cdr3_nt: TGCAGTGCCCCCCCCATAGGGGCCCTAAGCACAGATACGCAGTATTTT

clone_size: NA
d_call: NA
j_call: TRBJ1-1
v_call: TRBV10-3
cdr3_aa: CATQPRWDAEAFF
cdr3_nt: TGTGCCACACAGCCGCGGTGGGACGCTGAAGCTTTCTTT

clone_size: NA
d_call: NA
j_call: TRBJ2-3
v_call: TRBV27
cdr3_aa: CASSLEGREKQYF
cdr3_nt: TGTGCCAGCAGTTTAGAGGGACGGGAAAAGCAGTATTTT

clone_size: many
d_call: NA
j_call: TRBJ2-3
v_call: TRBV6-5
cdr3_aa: CASSLFQESDTQYF
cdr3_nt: TGTGCCAGCAGTTTGTTCCAGGAGTCAGATACGCAGTATTTT

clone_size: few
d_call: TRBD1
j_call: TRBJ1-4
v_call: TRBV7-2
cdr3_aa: CASSSRSTGGLEKLFF
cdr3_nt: TGTGCCAGCAGCTCGCGATCTACAGGGGGTCTTGAAAAACTGTTTTTT

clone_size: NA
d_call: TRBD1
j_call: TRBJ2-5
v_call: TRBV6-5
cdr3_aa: CASSYSWTGSQETQYF
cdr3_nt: TGTGCCAGCAGTTACTCATGGACAGGGAGCCAAGAGACCCAGTACTTC

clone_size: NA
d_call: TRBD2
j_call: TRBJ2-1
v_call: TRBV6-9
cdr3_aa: CASTRERGAPSSYNEQFF
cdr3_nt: TGTGCCAGCACCAGGGAGCGGGGGGCTCCGAGCTCCTACAATGAGCAGTTCTTC

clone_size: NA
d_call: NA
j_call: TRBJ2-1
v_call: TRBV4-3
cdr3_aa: CASSQGWTQYNEQFF
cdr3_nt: TGCGCCAGCAGCCAAGGTTGGACACAATACAATGAGCAGTTCTTC

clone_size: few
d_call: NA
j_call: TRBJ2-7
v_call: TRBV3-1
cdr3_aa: CASSQGRLPSYEQYF
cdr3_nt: TGTGCCAGCAGCCAGGGACGGCTCCCTTCATACGAGCAGTACTTC

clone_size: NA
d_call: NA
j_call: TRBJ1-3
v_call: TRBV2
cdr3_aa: CASSGPGNTIYF
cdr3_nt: TGTGCCAGCTCAGGGCCTGGAAACACCATATATTTT

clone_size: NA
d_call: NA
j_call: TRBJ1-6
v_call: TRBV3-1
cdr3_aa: CASSQNSGAGGNSPLHF
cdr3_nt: TGTGCCAGCAGCCAAAATTCCGGGGCAGGCGGGAATTCACCCCTCCACTTT

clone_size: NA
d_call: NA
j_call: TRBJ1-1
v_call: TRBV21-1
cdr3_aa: CASSKCTVAEAFF
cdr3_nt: TGTGCCAGCAGCAAATGCACTGTGGCTGAAGCTTTCTTT

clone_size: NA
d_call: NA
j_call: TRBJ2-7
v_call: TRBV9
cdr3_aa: CASSTTSTSSYNEQYF
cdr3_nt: TGTGCCAGCAGCACAACTAGCACAAGCTCCTACAATGAGCAGTACTTC

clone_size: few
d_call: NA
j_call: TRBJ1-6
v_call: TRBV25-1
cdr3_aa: CASTGNNSPLHF
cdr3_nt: TGTGCCAGCACAGGGAATAATTCACCCCTCCACTTT

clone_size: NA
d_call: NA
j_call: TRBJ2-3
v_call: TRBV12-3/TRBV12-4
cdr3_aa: CASSKRGGTDTQYF
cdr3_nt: TGTGCCAGCTCGAAGAGAGGAGGTACAGATACGCAGTATTTT

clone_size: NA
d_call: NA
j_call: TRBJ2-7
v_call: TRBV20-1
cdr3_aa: CSASQARESYEQYF
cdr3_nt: TGCAGTGCTAGCCAGGCCAGGGAGTCCTACGAGCAGTACTTC

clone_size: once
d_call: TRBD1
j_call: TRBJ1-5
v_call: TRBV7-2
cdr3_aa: CASSSVRDRDSNQPQHF
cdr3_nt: TGTGCCAGCAGCAGCGTGCGGGACAGAGATAGCAATCAGCCCCAGCATTTT

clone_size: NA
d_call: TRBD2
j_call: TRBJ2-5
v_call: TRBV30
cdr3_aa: CAWRTPSGITQETQYF
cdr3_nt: TGTGCCTGGAGAACTCCTAGCGGGATTACTCAAGAGACCCAGTACTTC

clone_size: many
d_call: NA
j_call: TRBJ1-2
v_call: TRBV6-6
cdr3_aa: CASSSRESYGYTF
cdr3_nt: TGTGCCAGCAGTTCAAGGGAAAGCTATGGCTACACCTTC

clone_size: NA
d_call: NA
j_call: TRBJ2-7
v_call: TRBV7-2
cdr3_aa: CASSLSNRLPYEQYF
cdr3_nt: TGTGCCAGCAGCCTTAGTAATCGGTTACCCTACGAGCAGTACTTC

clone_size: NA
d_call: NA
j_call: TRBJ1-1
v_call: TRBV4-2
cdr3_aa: CASSQGLGAEVPNTEAFF
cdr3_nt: TGTGCCAGCAGCCAAGGGCTGGGGGCAGAGGTTCCGAACACTGAAGCTTTCTTT

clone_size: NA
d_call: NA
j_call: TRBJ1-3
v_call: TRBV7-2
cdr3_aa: CASRPTGSGNTIYF
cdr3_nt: TGTGCCAGCAGGCCCACAGGGTCCGGAAACACCATATATTTT

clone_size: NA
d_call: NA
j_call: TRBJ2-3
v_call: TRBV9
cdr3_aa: CASSLIPEGRGDTQYF
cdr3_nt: TGCGCCAGCAGCCTTATACCTGAAGGGCGAGGAGATACGCAGTATTTT

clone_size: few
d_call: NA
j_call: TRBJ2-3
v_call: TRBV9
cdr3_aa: CASSARGTASTDTQYF
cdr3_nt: TGTGCCAGCAGCGCCCGTGGAACGGCAAGCACAGATACGCAGTATTTT

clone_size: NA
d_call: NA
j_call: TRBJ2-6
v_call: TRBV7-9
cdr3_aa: CASSLGPGDSGANVLTF
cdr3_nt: TGTGCCAGCAGCTTAGGGCCAGGGGATAGTGGGGCCAACGTCCTGACTTTC